Shown below are 7 T cell receptor beta chains from a single sample sequenced in a study of cytomegalovirus exposure and HLA in healthy donors. The primer mix had 60 Vbeta and 13 Jbeta primers. Repertoires were generated with immunoSEQ multiplex PCR, while TCRdb's copy carries only in-frame clones and drops some. The sample lists 150,000 to 180,000 clones; more than 75% were seen once. Input material: PBMCs. These receptors all stem from a woman aged 40 to 50 in good health and CMV-seropositive.

The CDR3, as DNA: TGTGCCAGTAGTCAGTCCGCGGTGGGAGTGGCAGCCTACGAGCAGTACTTC. Amino acids: CASSQSAVGVAAYEQYF. V is TRBV19 and J is TRBJ2-7; D possibly corresponds to TRBD2 (5 bases). The germline V gene encodes CDR1 LNHDA and CDR2 SQIVND (reference sequence). Trimming cost V 5 bases and J 2 bases, with 22 bases left between them. The CDR3 runs 17 residues. Full variable domain (rest looked up from reference TRBV19 and TRBJ2-7): DGGITQSPKYLFRKEGQNVTLSCEQNLNHDAMYWYRQDPGQGLRLIYYSQIVNDFQKGDIAEGYSVSREKKESFPLTVTSAQKNPTAFYLCASSQSAVGVAAYEQYFGPGTRLTVT.

The chain links TRBV15 to TRBJ2-3; D gene ambiguous. The CDR3 runs 13 residues. V lost 3 bases, J lost 2 bases, and 6 bases lay in between. Germline CDR1 and CDR2: LNHNV and YYDKDF (reference sequence). The CDR3 coding sequence is TGTGCCACCAGCAGGAGAGACACAGATACGCAGTATTTT. Translated: CATSRRDTDTQYF.

This rearrangement joins TRBV28 to TRBJ2-7; D remains ambiguous. V dropped 6 bases and J dropped 7 bases, with 10 bases sitting between them. The CDR3 sequence is 11 residues long. From germline, CDR1 is MDHEN and CDR2 SYDVKM. The CDR3 DNA reads TGTGCCAGCAGCCCTCTCAGGGAGCAGTACTTC. This codes for CASSPLREQYF. Filled out from reference TRBV28 and TRBJ2-7, the complete variable domain reads DVKVTQSSRYLVKRTGEKVFLECVQDMDHENMFWYRQDPGLGLRLIYFSYDVKMKEKGDIPEGYSVSREKKERFSLILESASTNQTSMYLCASSPLREQYFGPGTRLTVT.

The chain has TRBV10-2 and TRBJ2-1, with 8 nucleotides matching TRBD1. Germline V gives CDR1 WSHSY, CDR2 SAAADI. The CDR3 is made up of 14 amino acids. After removal of 2 bases from V and 5 bases from J, the junction contained 2 bases not matched to a gene. The DNA of the CDR3 is TGCGCCAGCAGTGAGGACAGGGGCCACAATGAGCAGTTCTTC. Its protein product is CASSEDRGHNEQFF.

The chain has TRBV5-1 and TRBJ2-5, with 7 bases fitting TRBD1. The V segment lost 0 bases and the J segment 7 bases; nucleotides outside the gene matches: 3. Germline assignment: CDR1 SGHRS and CDR2 YFSETQ. CDR3 size: 13 residues. CDR3 DNA sequence: TGCGCCAGCAGCTTGGACTGGACAGGGACCCAGTACTTC. This gives the protein CASSLDWTGTQYF.

The chain uses TRBV5-4 and TRBJ2-2; no firm D call. Germline assignment: CDR1 SGHNT and CDR2 YYREEE (reference sequence). This CDR3 is built from 15 residues. Trimming removed 0 bases at V and 6 bases at J, with 12 bases between. The CDR3 protein is CASSLAQVVPGELFF. CDR3 coding DNA: TGTGCCAGCAGCTTGGCCCAGGTAGTCCCCGGGGAGCTGTTTTTT.

V and J are TRBV7-8 and TRBJ2-3, with 13 bases aligning to TRBD2. CDR1 and CDR2 from the germline V gene are SGHVS and FQNEAQ. The CDR3 spans 18 residues. J lost 3 bases, V lost 3 bases, and 9 bases had no gene match. CDR3 in amino acids: CASSFYPRTSGSTDTQYF. The CDR3 region has the DNA TGTGCCAGCAGCTTTTACCCTAGGACTAGCGGGAGTACAGATACGCAGTATTTT. The whole variable domain, remainder taken from reference TRBV7-8 and TRBJ2-3, is GAGVSQSPRYKVAKRGQDVALRCDPISGHVSLFWYQQALGQGPEFLTYFQNEAQLDKSGLPSDRFFAERPEGSVSTLKIQRTQQEDSAVYLCASSFYPRTSGSTDTQYFGPGTRLTVL.